Presented here are 18 T cell receptor beta chains from one specimen sequenced in a study of T cells in Graves' hyperthyroidism and ophthalmopathy. Amplification yielded TCR beta CDR3 regions, with RNA transcripts as the source. HTBI primers were the set used in a first-round RT-PCR of the TCR CDR3. From the multiplex PCR reads, TCRdb called clonotypes with MiXCR, one entry per CDR3 protein. The data contain some 530,000 distinct CDR3 sequences, approximately 22% of them singletons. Sequencing input: blood. These receptors were collected from a woman in her sixties or seventies with Graves' ophthalmopathy.

This clonotype has a handful of counts. CDR3 region: CASNGEVSYNEQFF. The CDR3 region has the DNA TGTGCTAGTAACGGGGAGGTTTCCTACAATGAGCAGTTCTTC. V is TRBV12-5 and J is TRBJ2-1; possible D gene TRBD2, 6 bases. V was cut by 8 bases and J by 1 base, with 12 bases left in between. This CDR3 spans 14 amino acids. Germline lookup yields CDR1 LGHNT and CDR2 FRNRAP. The full variable domain, completed using reference TRBV12-5 and TRBJ2-1, is DARVTQTPRHKVTEMGQEVTMRCQPILGHNTVFWYRQTMMQGLELLAYFRNRAPLDDSGMPKDRFSAEMPDATLATLKIQPSEPRDSAVYFCASNGEVSYNEQFFGPGTRLTVL.

This clonotype occurred a few times. The gene calls are TRBV12-3 or TRBV12-4 and TRBJ2-5; maybe TRBD1 (6 bases). CDR3 length equals 13 residues. V was cut by 3 bases and J by 4 bases, with 9 bases left in between. For the CDR3, the DNA is TGTGCCAGCAGTTTTGCAGGGGCAGAGACCCAGTACTTC. Its translation is CASSFAGAETQYF.

At least ten counts were recorded for this clonotype. In DNA form, the CDR3 reads TGTGCCAGCAGTGGCAGAGCCATGAACACTGAAGCTTTCTTT. Its protein is CASSGRAMNTEAFF. The chain has TRBV2 and TRBJ1-1; unclear D gene. The V end lost 4 bases, the J end lost 0 bases, and 9 bases lay between the germline ends. Germline V gene data show CDR1 as SNHLY and CDR2 as FYNNEI. This CDR3 spans 14 amino acids.

This clonotype showed up many times. V and J are TRBV30 and TRBJ2-2; D might be TRBD1 (6 bases). V was cut by 4 bases and J by 0 bases, with 9 bases left in between. There are 14 residues in the CDR3. Germline V gives CDR1 GTSNPN, CDR2 SVGIG (reference sequence). The CDR3 nucleotides read TGTGCCTGGATGAGGGGGTCGAACACCGGGGAGCTGTTTTTT. It is translated as CAWMRGSNTGELFF.

The chain carries TRBV7-6 and TRBJ2-2, with TRBD2 as a possible D gene (5 bases). Germline CDR1 is SGHVS and CDR2 is FNYEAQ. The CDR3 contains 15 residues. The CDR3 here is CSLGPDWANTGELFF. The CDR3 nucleotides are TGTTCGCTGGGCCCGGACTGGGCCAACACCGGGGAGCTGTTTTTT.

The rearrangement joins TRBV30 to TRBJ1-6; the D gene is possibly TRBD1 (5 bases). V was clipped by 2 bases and J by 1 base, with 9 bases between them. The CDR3 sequence is 15 residues long. In germline, CDR1 is GTSNPN, CDR2 SVGIG (reference sequence). In nucleotides, the CDR3 is TGTGCCTGGAGTACGGGGGGGTCCTATAATTCACCCCTCCACTTT. As protein: CAWSTGGSYNSPLHF.

This clonotype was detected only a few times. The J gene is TRBJ2-1, the V gene TRBV5-1, with D perhaps TRBD2 (6 bases). The CDR3 totals 15 residues. Trimming took off 6 bases at V and 3 bases at J, with 16 bases between the two ends. The germline V gene has CDR1 SGHRS and CDR2 YFSETQ. Here the CDR3 reads CASTSGAQGYNEQFF. The DNA for the CDR3 is TGCGCCAGCACCTCGGGAGCTCAGGGCTACAATGAGCAGTTCTTC.

This clonotype was observed a few times. V gene TRBV5-1 combines with J gene TRBJ2-1; TRBD2 agrees at 8 bases. CDR1 is SGHRS, CDR2 YFSETQ, per germline. The J segment lost 7 bases and the V segment lost 2 bases, leaving 11 bases of the junction unmatched. This CDR3 has 16 residues. The CDR3 reads CASSLGSGMGVNEQFF. In nucleotides, the CDR3 is TGCGCCAGCAGCTTAGGTAGCGGGATGGGAGTGAATGAGCAGTTCTTC.

This chain connects TRBV6-1 to TRBJ2-2, with 9 bases fitting TRBD1. Trimming at V came to 5 bases and at J to 9 bases, leaving 10 bases not matched to a gene. CDR1 and CDR2 from the germline V gene are MNHNS and SASEGT. There are 15 residues in the CDR3. The CDR3 here is CASSYPGQGGRELFF. For the CDR3, the DNA is TGTGCCAGCAGTTACCCGGGACAGGGAGGCCGGGAGCTGTTTTTT.

The chain joins TRBV13 to TRBJ2-7; 9 bases align to TRBD2. Per germline, CDR1 PRHDT and CDR2 FYEKMQ (reference sequence). V shed 4 bases, J shed 0 bases, and the junction held 4 bases outside the gene matches. The CDR3 loop spans 15 amino acids. The CDR3 sequence is CASSSRTSDSYEQYF. The CDR3 region has the DNA TGTGCCAGCAGCTCGCGGACTAGCGACTCCTACGAGCAGTACTTC.

This clonotype has ten or more counts. The J gene is TRBJ2-2, the V gene TRBV12-3 or TRBV12-4, with unresolved D. Trimming stripped 8 bases from V and 5 bases from J, with 15 bases between. The CDR3 consists of 14 residues. The DNA for the CDR3 is TGTGCCAGCGACGACCCAATTGAAACCGGGGAGCTGTTTTTT. Its translation is CASDDPIETGELFF.

The gene calls are TRBV5-5 and TRBJ2-7; D is undetermined. Germline lookup yields CDR1 SGHKS and CDR2 YYEKEE (reference sequence). The CDR3 consists of 15 residues. Trimming took off 2 bases at V and 1 base at J, with 13 bases between the two ends. The CDR3 region has the DNA TGTGCCAGCAGCTTCTGGGAATTTGGGTCCTACGAGCAGTACTTC. Its translation is CASSFWEFGSYEQYF. The full variable domain, its missing parts supplied by reference TRBV5-5 and TRBJ2-7, is DAGVTQSPTHLIKTRGQQVTLRCSPISGHKSVSWYQQVLGQGPQFIFQYYEKEERGRGNFPDRFSARQFPNYSSELNVNALLLGDSALYLCASSFWEFGSYEQYFGPGTRLTVT.

This clonotype was counted ten times or more. V usage is TRBV7-3 and J usage is TRBJ2-1; 8 nucleotides agree with TRBD2. J lost 4 bases, V lost 2 bases, and 7 bases had no gene match. CDR3 size: 16 residues. The germline V gene has CDR1 SGHTA and CDR2 FQGTGA. DNA of the CDR3: TGTGCCAGCAGCTTAGGGGGACTAGGGACGTACAATGAGCAGTTCTTC. It yields the protein CASSLGGLGTYNEQFF.

The chain is built from TRBV7-2 and TRBJ1-1; TRBD1 might be the D (5 bases). V gave up 6 bases and J gave up 0 bases, with 14 bases separating them. The V gene's germline CDR1 is SGHTA and CDR2 FQGNSA. The CDR3 is made up of 15 amino acids. This CDR3 is CASRYTGTLNTEAFF. CDR3 DNA: TGTGCCAGCAGATACACCGGGACGTTGAACACTGAAGCTTTCTTT.

The table lists this clonotype with a count of one. This chain links TRBV15 with TRBJ2-1; TRBD1 matches at 9 bases. Trimming at V came to 10 bases and at J to 4 bases, leaving 17 bases not matched to a gene. The CDR3 has 17 amino acids. Germline V CDR1 and CDR2: LNHNV, YYDKDF (reference sequence). As DNA, the CDR3 is TGTGCCATCCTGCCTGGTGGGGGACAGGGTTTGTACAATGAGCAGTTCTTC. Translation: CAILPGGGQGLYNEQFF. The variable domain in full, with the rest retrieved from reference TRBV15 and TRBJ2-1, is DAMVIQNPRYQVTQFGKPVTLSCSQTLNHNVMYWYQQKSSQAPKLLFHYYDKDFNNEADTPDNFQSRRPNTSFCFLDIRSPGLGDTAMYLCAILPGGGQGLYNEQFFGPGTRLTVL.

The CDR3 DNA follows: TGTGCCAGCGGACGGACTAAAGAGACCCAGTACTTC. Its translation: CASGRTKETQYF. This chain links TRBV4-2 with TRBJ2-5; D may be TRBD2 (6 bases). The CDR3 spans 12 residues. Looked up from germline, CDR1 is LGHNA and CDR2 is YNFKEQ. Between the trimmed V and J ends, which lost 8 bases and 3 bases, there was a span of 10 bases.

The gene calls are TRBV6-2 or TRBV6-3 and TRBJ2-7; D is unclear. CDR3 size: 11 residues. Germline loops: CDR1 MNHEY, CDR2 SVGEGT. V was pared by 2 bases and J by 3 bases, with 2 bases between. The CDR3 is CASSYVYEQYF. The CDR3 DNA is TGTGCCAGCAGTTACGTCTACGAGCAGTACTTC.

There are a few counts of this clonotype. This chain joins TRBV6-1 and TRBJ2-1; D is ambiguous. The length of the CDR3 is 13 residues. Germline assignment: CDR1 MNHNS and CDR2 SASEGT. V was trimmed by 8 bases and J by 3 bases, leaving 11 bases between them. The CDR3 spells CASVTRDYNEQFF. The CDR3 nucleotides are TGTGCCAGCGTAACGAGAGACTACAATGAGCAGTTCTTC.